These 15 T cell receptor beta chains were all obtained from the same sample, sequenced in a study of tumor-infiltrating lymphocytes in primary liver carcinoma. Priming with a constant-region primer yielded TCR beta cDNA from 450 to 550 ng total RNA. Employing slightly modified ARM-PCR, three nested multiplex PCR rounds were run, and these gave rise to the TCR beta libraries. TRBV1-TRBV30 forward primers paired with a C-beta reverse primer were used in the first two PCR rounds, which ran about 11 cycles each. MiXCR was run by TCRdb on the multiplex PCR reads, yielding one entry per CDR3 protein. The data show about 320,000 distinct CDR3 sequences, approximately 60% seen once. The source of the blood RNA was unsorted whole blood, and germline DNA was extracted as well. The sample consisted of peripheral blood. These receptors were taken from a man in his forties with primary liver carcinoma and hepatitis B virus infection.

In DNA, the CDR3 is TGTGCCTGGAGTGTACTGACTAGCGGTCCCTACGAGCAGTACTTC. Its translation is CAWSVLTSGPYEQYF. The chain combines TRBV30 with TRBJ2-7, with 9 bases matching TRBD2. In germline, CDR1 is GTSNPN, CDR2 SVGIG (reference sequence). The J segment lost 2 bases and the V segment lost 0 bases, leaving 5 bases of the junction unmatched. CDR3 size: 15 residues. The entire variable domain, with the rest obtained from reference TRBV30 and TRBJ2-7, is as follows: SQTIHQWPATLVQPVGSPLSLECTVEGTSNPNLYWYRQAAGRGLQLLFYSVGIGQISSEVPQNLSASRPQDRQFILSSKKLLLSDSGFYLCAWSVLTSGPYEQYFGPGTRLTVT.

Remarks on this clonotype: This sequence may be a read error, since a much larger clone differs from it by one base. In DNA, the CDR3 is TGCAGCGCCCCTCCGGGACTAGCGGACGAGCAGTACTTC. This gives the protein CSAPPGLADEQYF. This sequence joins TRBV29-1 and TRBJ2-7, with 11 bases matching TRBD2. The CDR3 has 13 amino acids. CDR1 and CDR2 from the germline V gene are SQVTM and ANQGSEA. Trimming removed 7 bases from V and 5 bases from J; junction bases left unmatched: 7.

This clonotype appeared many times. The chain recombines TRBV29-1 with TRBJ2-5, with D possibly matching TRBD2 (5 bases). V was clipped by 3 bases and J by 5 bases, with 13 bases between them. The CDR3 spans 13 residues. CDR1 is SQVTM, CDR2 ANQGSEA, per germline. This CDR3 is CSVDPSRGETQYF. In DNA, the CDR3 is TGCAGCGTTGACCCCTCCCGAGGGGAGACCCAGTACTTC.

V is TRBV5-5 and J is TRBJ1-2, with 7 bases matching TRBD1. Germline V gives CDR1 SGHKS, CDR2 YYEKEE (reference sequence). This CDR3 is built from 14 residues. Unmatched junction bases numbered 5, after V lost 4 bases and J lost 2 bases. The chain's CDR3 is CASSAPGQNYGYTF. The CDR3 DNA sequence: TGTGCCAGCAGCGCGCCGGGACAGAACTATGGCTACACCTTC. Full variable domain (missing parts from reference TRBV5-5 and TRBJ1-2): DAGVTQSPTHLIKTRGQQVTLRCSPISGHKSVSWYQQVLGQGPQFIFQYYEKEERGRGNFPDRFSARQFPNYSSELNVNALLLGDSALYLCASSAPGQNYGYTFGSGTRLTVV.

A word on this clonotype: Lacking the conserved final phenylalanine or tryptophan, this CDR3 likely reflects a read error. The chain carries TRBV29-1 and TRBJ2-5, with 8 bases matching TRBD2. V lost 3 bases and J lost 5; bases outside the gene matches: 8. This CDR3 is built from 14 residues. Germline loops: CDR1 SQVTM, CDR2 ANQGSEA. CDR3 in DNA: TGCAGCGTTGAGTTTACGGGAGGGAGGGAGACCCAGTACCTC. Its translation is CSVEFTGGRETQYL.

This clonotype was observed once. J is TRBJ2-3 and V is TRBV28, with 10 nucleotides matching TRBD1. The CDR3 sequence is 15 residues long. Trimming removed 2 bases from V and 4 bases from J; junction bases left unmatched: 3. The germline V gene encodes CDR1 MDHEN and CDR2 SYDVKM. Here the CDR3 reads CASSLRTGGADTQYF. The CDR3 nucleotides are TGTGCCAGCAGTTTAAGGACAGGGGGGGCAGATACGCAGTATTTT.

This clonotype occurred a few times. A much larger clone lies a single base off, so this may be a read error. The V gene is TRBV29-1, the J gene TRBJ1-1; D is possibly TRBD1 (5 bases). From germline, CDR1 is SQVTM and CDR2 ANQGSEA. The CDR3 extends over 15 amino acids. The V and J ends lost 6 bases and 0 bases respectively, with 17 bases between them. CDR3 in amino acids: CSVPRMWGLNTEAFF. In DNA form, the CDR3 reads TGCAGCGTCCCTAGGATGTGGGGCTTGAACACTGAAGCTTTCTTT.

Notes on this clonotype: A read error may account for a junction end that differs from germline. The V gene is TRBV28, the J gene TRBJ1-4; D uncertain. Germline lookup yields CDR1 MDHEN and CDR2 SYDVKM. CDR3 length: 15 amino acids. This CDR3 is CASSSRRPTNEKLFF. The CDR3 DNA reads TGTGCCAGCAGCTCTAGGCGGCCAACTAATGAAAAACTATTTTTT.

This clonotype was picked up one time. Mismatch with germline at one junction end may stem from a read error. This chain joins TRBV4-3 and TRBJ2-7; D unresolved. The germline gives CDR1 LGHNA, CDR2 YSLEER. The length of the CDR3 is 13 residues. The CDR3 nucleotides are TGCGCCAACAGCCAAGATACCATCTACGAGCAGTACTTC. Its translation is CANSQDTIYEQYF.

A word on this clonotype: Just one base apart from a much larger clone, this may be a read error. The chain couples TRBV6-1 to TRBJ1-5; TRBD1 is a possible D gene (5 bases). From germline, CDR1 is MNHNS and CDR2 SASEGT. This CDR3 region has 15 residues. V lost 7 bases and J lost 4, with 17 bases in between. The CDR3 bases are TGTGCCAGCATTGCCCGGGGGATGGCAAATCAGCCCCAGCATTTT. Amino acid sequence: CASIARGMANQPQHF.

In the case of this clonotype: A much larger clone differs by one base, so this may be a read error. No conserved phenylalanine or tryptophan ends this CDR3, so it is likely a read error. The rearrangement joins TRBV6-1 to TRBJ2-5; 9 bases line up with TRBD2. Germline trimming cut 1 base from V and 2 bases from J; bases unmatched to any gene: 5. Germline assignment: CDR1 MNHNS and CDR2 SASEGT. This CDR3 contains 16 residues. This chain's CDR3 is CASSEVISGRQETQYL. The CDR3 DNA follows: TGTGCCAGCAGTGAAGTGATTAGCGGGAGACAAGAGACCCAGTACTTA.

As regards this clonotype: The junction does not match germline at one end; this may be a read error. The rearrangement uses TRBV6-5 and TRBJ1-2; D is undetermined. The CDR3 is made up of 12 amino acids. Germline values: CDR1 MNHEY, CDR2 SVGAGI. The CDR3 DNA reads TGTGCCAGCAGTTACTCGGGTTATGACTACACCTTC. It encodes CASSYSGYDYTF.

A remark on this clonotype: Mismatch with germline at one junction end may stem from a read error. The chain recombines TRBV6-6 with TRBJ2-7; TRBD2 matches 12 bases. The CDR3 length is 15 residues. Germline assignment: CDR1 MNHNY and CDR2 SVGAGI (reference sequence). The CDR3 DNA sequence: TGTACCAGCACCCAGGGACTAGCGGGCCTATACGAGCAGTACTTC. It codes for CTSTQGLAGLYEQYF.

As concerns this clonotype: A single base separates this from a much larger clone, so it may be a read error. The V call is TRBV4-3, the J call TRBJ2-1; D unresolved. The CDR3 consists of 13 residues. CDR1 and CDR2 (germline): LGHNA, YSLEER. CDR3 in amino acids: CASSQDRGIEQLF. In DNA form, the CDR3 reads TGCGCCAGCAGCCAAGATCGAGGAATTGAGCAGCTCTTC.

In regard to this clonotype: A much larger clone differs from this one at a single base, so this may be a read error. The rearrangement links TRBV12-3 or TRBV12-4 to TRBJ2-2; D is undetermined. This CDR3 has 13 residues. Between the trimmed V and J ends, which lost 2 bases and 9 bases, there was a span of 10 bases. CDR3 in DNA: TGTGCCAGCAGTTTAAGAGAAGCCAGGGAGCTGTTTTTT. Translating it yields CASSLREARELFF.